This T cell receptor (beta chain) derives from a study of blood T cell repertoires in COVID-19. The data were produced by immunoSEQ multiplex PCR, yet TCRdb's version contains in-frame clones alone and is incomplete. The sample gives hundreds of thousands of clones, 75% to 95% of which show up once; approximately 2% is in the top ten. This CDR3 spans 15 amino acids. Per germline, CDR1 SGHKS and CDR2 YYEKEE (reference sequence). Trimming cost V 3 bases and J 4 bases; bases outside gene matches: 5. The TCR was taken from a woman aged 18 to 35 who had recovered from COVID-19. The gene calls are TRBV5-5 and TRBJ2-2; TRBD1 agrees at 8 bases. The sequenced sample was PBMCs or T cells enriched from blood (not recorded which). CDR3 residues: CASSSTGGFTGELFF. The CDR3 bases are TGTGCCAGCAGCTCTACAGGGGGATTCACCGGGGAGCTGTTTTTT.